What follows are 31 T cell receptor beta chains derived from one specimen sequenced in a study of PD-1 blockade in classical Hodgkin lymphoma. Time point described: cycle 4 day 1 (C4D1), after more than five weeks of nivolumab. Patients all relapsed after autologous stem cell transplantation, and there was variation in brentuximab vedotin exposure. Produced via immunoSEQ multiplex PCR; TCRdb's table is partial and in-frame only. Of 75,000 to 100,000 clones in the sample, around 93% were seen once. The sample here was peripheral blood mononuclear cells (PBMCs), taken before the fourth cycle of nivolumab. The receptors stem from a human donor with classical Hodgkin lymphoma.

The rearrangement uses TRBV9 and TRBJ2-7; 7 bases agree with TRBD1. With V trimmed by 4 bases and J by 3 bases, 7 bases remained unmatched. Germline CDR1 and CDR2: SGDLS and YYNGEE. The CDR3 consists of 14 residues. CDR3 nucleotides: TGTGCCAGCAGCCTGACAGGGACAAGCTACGAGCAGTACTTC. Translated: CASSLTGTSYEQYF.

By proportion, this clone is medium-sized. The V and J genes are TRBV5-6 and TRBJ2-1; D remains unclear. V dropped 4 bases and J dropped 8 bases, with 16 bases sitting between them. From germline, CDR1 is SGHDT and CDR2 YYEEEE. The CDR3 sequence is 14 residues long. The CDR3 sequence: CASSRLGPVHEQFF. In DNA, the CDR3 is TGTGCCAGCAGCAGACTCGGACCCGTCCATGAGCAGTTCTTC.

This clone was seen a single time. V is TRBV28 and J is TRBJ2-5; D may be TRBD2 (6 bases). The CDR3 sequence is 15 residues long. Trimming shortened V by 0 bases and J by 2 bases, and 10 bases separated the two germline ends. Germline assignment: CDR1 MDHEN and CDR2 SYDVKM. The CDR3 DNA reads TGTGCCAGCAGTTTATGGGGGGGTCTACAAGAGACCCAGTACTTC. Amino acid sequence: CASSLWGGLQETQYF.

This clone occurred once. V usage is TRBV6-5 and J usage is TRBJ2-2; D is possibly TRBD2 (6 bases). The germline V and J ends were trimmed by 2 bases and 8 bases, with 9 bases remaining between them. Germline V gene data show CDR1 as MNHEY and CDR2 as SVGAGI. The CDR3 spans 13 residues. CDR3 sequence (DNA): TGTGCCAGCAGTTACGCGGCGGGAGGGGAGCTGTTTTTT. Translated, it gives CASSYAAGGELFF.

This chain joins TRBV11-2 and TRBJ2-6; D remains unclear. Germline lookup yields CDR1 SGHAT and CDR2 FQNNGV. CDR3 size: 15 residues. Trimming pared 1 base from V and 3 bases from J, leaving 7 bases between. This CDR3 is CASSLVLGGANVLTF. The CDR3 region has the DNA TGTGCCAGCAGCTTAGTCCTTGGTGGGGCCAACGTCCTGACTTTC.

The rearrangement uses TRBV14 and TRBJ2-7; D is uncertain. With 1 base removed from V and 3 bases from J, the gap between germline ends came to 7 bases. CDR3 length equals 13 residues. CDR1 and CDR2 from the germline V gene are SGHDN and FVKESK. Written as DNA, the CDR3 is TGTGCCAGCAGCCAAGCCTCAATCTACGAGCAGTACTTC. As protein: CASSQASIYEQYF.

The V and J genes are TRBV27 and TRBJ1-2; D is perhaps TRBD1 (5 bases). The V end lost 3 bases, the J end lost 5 bases, and 16 bases lay between the germline ends. Germline-derived CDR1 and CDR2 are MNHEY and SMNVEV (reference sequence). This CDR3 comprises 15 residues. The CDR3 protein is CASSLAQGGQYGYTF. DNA of the CDR3: TGTGCCAGCAGTTTGGCTCAGGGAGGTCAGTATGGCTACACCTTC.

The chain employs TRBV13 and TRBJ1-2, with 8 bases lining up with TRBD1. CDR1 is PRHDT, CDR2 FYEKMQ, per germline (reference sequence). J was trimmed by 7 bases and V by 6 bases; bases with no gene match: 7. The CDR3 contains 13 residues. DNA for the CDR3: TGTGCCAGCAGTCTCGGACAGGGCTCTGGCTACACCTTC. Translating gives CASSLGQGSGYTF.

Of note for this clone: Compared with germline, one end of the junction differs, possibly owing to a read error. The chain carries TRBV6-5 and TRBJ2-7; a weak D match, TRBD1 (5 bases). The CDR3 extends over 14 amino acids. Germline V CDR1 and CDR2: MNHEY, SVGAGI. Here the CDR3 DNA reads TGTGCCAGCAGGCTGGGGCAGCTATCCTCCGAGCAGTACTTC. Residues: CASRLGQLSSEQYF.

This clone is a singleton in its sample. The CDR3 DNA sequence: TGTGCCAGCAGCCAAGAGCTCACAGATACGCAGTATTTT. Protein: CASSQELTDTQYF. The chain employs TRBV4-2 and TRBJ2-3; D ambiguous. The CDR3 loop spans 13 amino acids. CDR1 and CDR2 from the germline V gene are LGHNA and YNFKEQ. The V end was cut by 0 bases, the J end by 2 bases, with 3 bases between.

V gene TRBV9 combines with J gene TRBJ2-3, with D uncertain. The germline V gene encodes CDR1 SGDLS and CDR2 YYNGEE. V lost 0 bases to trimming and J lost 10 bases, with 15 bases between them. This CDR3 has 14 residues. The CDR3 loop reads CASSVGTYKTAQYF. CDR3 DNA sequence: TGTGCCAGCAGCGTAGGGACCTATAAGACGGCGCAGTATTTT.

The rearrangement joins TRBV5-1 to TRBJ2-5; 7 bases map to TRBD1. The DNA end is a closer match to TRBJ2-7, so the J assignment may be wrong. The CDR3 has 15 amino acids. Germline V CDR1 and CDR2: SGHRS, YFSETQ. The CDR3 region has the DNA TGCGCCAGCAGCCCTTTGACAGGGAGCACCCACGAGCAGTACTTC. Translating it yields CASSPLTGSTHEQYF.

The genes are TRBV27 and TRBJ1-1; D might be TRBD1 (5 bases). Germline CDR1 is MNHEY and CDR2 is SMNVEV (reference sequence). Trimming took 0 bases from V and 4 from J, leaving 9 bases between them. The CDR3 covers 14 residues. The CDR3 DNA follows: TGTGCCAGCAGTTTATCCCCGGGGCGCACTGAAGCTTTCTTT. The encoded protein is CASSLSPGRTEAFF.

This clone was detected once. The chain links TRBV15 to TRBJ2-5; D perhaps matches TRBD1 (7 bases). V lost 1 base, J lost 1 base, and 13 bases lay in between. Germline CDR1 LNHNV, CDR2 YYDKDF (reference sequence). This CDR3 region has 16 residues. The CDR3 region has the DNA TGTGCCACCAGCAGAGTGCGGGGACAGCCCCAAGAGACCCAGTACTTC. This translates into CATSRVRGQPQETQYF.

This clone was seen more than once but under ten times. The chain recombines TRBV4-1 with TRBJ2-7; 11 bases line up with TRBD2. Germline trimming cut 2 bases from V and 3 bases from J; bases unmatched to any gene: 3. From germline, CDR1 is MGHRA and CDR2 YSYEKL. This CDR3 is 15 amino acids long. CDR3 coding DNA: TGCGCCAGCAGCCAACGACTAGCGGGGAGCTACGAGCAGTACTTC. Its protein product is CASSQRLAGSYEQYF.

The V and J genes are TRBV5-1 and TRBJ2-6; maybe TRBD1 (6 bases). V was pared by 6 bases and J by 0 bases, with 28 bases between. This CDR3 has 21 residues. Germline loops: CDR1 SGHRS, CDR2 YFSETQ. The CDR3 loop reads CASTREGDLPRLSSGANVLTF. In DNA form, the CDR3 reads TGCGCCAGCACCCGTGAGGGGGACCTCCCCCGCCTTAGCTCTGGGGCCAACGTCCTGACTTTC.

The chain recombines TRBV5-4 with TRBJ1-3; 8 nucleotides agree with TRBD1. V lost 4 bases to trimming and J lost 7 bases; unmatched junction nucleotides: 4. CDR1 is SGHNT, CDR2 YYREEE, per germline (reference sequence). The CDR3 sequence is 13 residues long. The CDR3: CASSPRQGNTIYF. DNA of the CDR3: TGTGCCAGCAGCCCTAGACAGGGGAACACCATATATTTT.

CDR3 region: CASGINTGELFF. In DNA form, the CDR3 reads TGTGCCAGCGGGATTAACACCGGGGAGCTGTTTTTT. The chain recombines TRBV11-2 with TRBJ2-2, with unresolved D. Trimming removed 8 bases from V and 2 bases from J, with 6 bases in between. Per the germline V gene, CDR1 is SGHAT and CDR2 is FQNNGV. The CDR3 is 12 amino acids.

The chain couples TRBV28 to TRBJ2-2, with D perhaps TRBD1 (6 bases). V gave up 9 bases and J gave up 5 bases, with 19 bases separating them. There are 15 residues in the CDR3. CDR1 is MDHEN, CDR2 SYDVKM, per germline. The CDR3 loop reads CASSTGMGKTGELFF. CDR3 nucleotide sequence: TGTGCCAGTTCTACAGGGATGGGGAAGACCGGGGAGCTGTTTTTT.

CDR3 residues: CASSRLGVVSDGYTF. CDR3 coding DNA: TGTGCCAGCAGTCGACTGGGGGTAGTTTCGGATGGCTACACCTTC. The chain links TRBV6-1 to TRBJ1-2; D may be TRBD1 (5 bases). The V end lost 5 bases, the J end lost 6 bases, and 19 bases lay between the germline ends. Germline V gene lookup returns CDR1 MNHNS and CDR2 SASEGT. CDR3 length: 15 amino acids.

This clone was seen just once. This chain joins TRBV11-2 and TRBJ2-7; TRBD1 agrees at 12 bases. The CDR3 sequence is 15 residues long. Per the germline V gene, CDR1 is SGHAT and CDR2 is FQNNGV. V shed 5 bases, J shed 6 bases, and the junction held 8 bases outside the gene matches. The CDR3 here is CASSRPGTGGPEQYF. CDR3 sequence (DNA): TGTGCCAGCAGCCGCCCCGGGACAGGGGGCCCCGAGCAGTACTTC.

This clone is a singleton in its sample. The chain employs TRBV30 and TRBJ2-7; 9 bases map to TRBD2. J was trimmed by 9 bases and V by 3 bases; bases with no gene match: 12. The CDR3 length is 14 residues. Germline V CDR1 and CDR2: GTSNPN, SVGIG (reference sequence). CDR3 protein: CAWSALAGGPVQYF. In DNA form, the CDR3 reads TGTGCCTGGAGCGCACTCGCGGGAGGGCCGGTGCAGTACTTC. Supplemented by reference TRBV30 and TRBJ2-7, the full variable domain reads SQTIHQWPATLVQPVGSPLSLECTVEGTSNPNLYWYRQAAGRGLQLLFYSVGIGQISSEVPQNLSASRPQDRQFILSSKKLLLSDSGFYLCAWSALAGGPVQYFGPGTRLTVT.

The chain links TRBV4-1 to TRBJ2-7, with 9 nucleotides matching TRBD1. J was trimmed by 3 bases and V by 4 bases; bases with no gene match: 7. Germline V gives CDR1 MGHRA, CDR2 YSYEKL. The CDR3 consists of 15 residues. The CDR3 reads CASSLGRDRVYEQYF. In DNA form, the CDR3 reads TGCGCCAGCAGCCTTGGCCGGGACAGGGTCTACGAGCAGTACTTC.

V is TRBV5-7 and J is TRBJ2-7; D is unclear. Being an ORF, TRBV5-7 has a function that is uncertain. Trimming took 0 bases from V and 2 from J, leaving 12 bases between them. This CDR3 contains 15 residues. CDR3 DNA sequence: TGTGCCAGCAGCTTGGGTGCCGACGCCGCCTACGAGCAGTACTTC. It codes for CASSLGADAAYEQYF.

V is TRBV7-8 and J is TRBJ2-7; 11 nucleotides line up with TRBD2. CDR3 size: 17 residues. The germline V gene has CDR1 SGHVS and CDR2 FQNEAQ. V lost 2 bases to trimming and J lost 0 bases; unmatched junction nucleotides: 6. The CDR3 DNA sequence: TGTGCCAGCAGCTTAATCGCTAGCGGGAGGAGCTCCTACGAGCAGTACTTC. Translation gives CASSLIASGRSSYEQYF.

The rearrangement joins TRBV18 to TRBJ2-1; the D is unclear. The CDR3 length is 19 residues. In germline, CDR1 is KGHSH, CDR2 LQKENI. V lost 2 bases, J lost 5 bases, and 25 bases lay in between. CDR3 in amino acids: CASSPKNPARPGPNNEQFF. The CDR3 nucleotides are TGTGCCAGCTCACCAAAAAACCCCGCCAGGCCAGGCCCAAACAATGAGCAGTTCTTC. The variable domain in full, with the rest retrieved from reference TRBV18 and TRBJ2-1, is NAGVMQNPRHLVRRRGQEARLRCSPMKGHSHVYWYRQLPEEGLKFMVYLQKENIIDESGMPKERFSAEFPKEGPSILRIQQVVRGDSAAYFCASSPKNPARPGPNNEQFFGPGTRLTVL.

The chain combines TRBV23-1 with TRBJ1-1, with D possibly TRBD1 on 6 matching bases. TRBV23-1 is an ORF, and what it does is uncertain. V was clipped by 1 base and J by 0 bases, with 18 bases between them. CDR3 size: 18 residues. CDR3 coding DNA: TGCGCCAGCAGTCAATGGCTTGGGGGGCGATCTTTGAACACTGAAGCTTTCTTT. This sequence encodes CASSQWLGGRSLNTEAFF.

The chain joins TRBV27 to TRBJ2-5, with 7 bases fitting TRBD1. This CDR3 has 17 amino acids. The junction had 18 bases not matched to a gene; V was cut back by 6 bases and J by 5 bases. Germline V lookup: CDR1 MNHEY, CDR2 SMNVEV (reference sequence). CDR3 region: CASSPPPDRAGWETQYF. CDR3 nucleotides: TGTGCCAGCAGCCCACCCCCCGACAGGGCCGGGTGGGAGACCCAGTACTTC.

The chain couples TRBV6-6 to TRBJ1-2; D possibly corresponds to TRBD1 (5 bases). V shed 0 bases and J shed 8 bases, with 13 bases lying between them. Germline assignment: CDR1 MNHNY and CDR2 SVGAGI (reference sequence). This CDR3 region has 14 residues. The CDR3 DNA sequence: TGTGCCAGCAGTTACTCGAGGCAGGGAAGGGGCTACACCTTC. Protein product: CASSYSRQGRGYTF.

The CDR3 DNA reads as TGCAGCGTGGATAGCACAGATACGCAGTATTTT. Protein: CSVDSTDTQYF. The chain joins TRBV29-1 to TRBJ2-3; no definite D call. This CDR3 is built from 11 residues. Per germline, CDR1 SQVTM and CDR2 ANQGSEA. Trimming removed 6 bases at V and 0 bases at J, with 4 bases between.

The chain combines TRBV21-1 with TRBJ2-6. TRBV21-1 is classified as a pseudogene. The CDR3 totals 15 residues. The CDR3 DNA sequence: TGTGCCAGCAGCCTTCGAGGGGGGATGGCCAACGTCCTGACTTTC. This translates into CASSLRGGMANVLTF.